The 16 T cell receptor beta chains below come from one sample, sequenced in a study of blood T cell repertoires in COVID-19. Sequenced by immunoSEQ multiplex PCR; TCRdb stores in-frame clones only, minus some. The sample includes some 390,000 clones, roughly nine tenths seen only once; the top ten take around 1.7%. The sequencing sample was made of PBMCs or T cells enriched from blood (not recorded which). Receptors were obtained from a woman in her 30s who had recovered from COVID-19.

This clone was seen a few times. This chain connects TRBV7-8 to TRBJ1-6, with D possibly being TRBD1 (5 bases). CDR3 size: 13 residues. Trimming left V 8 bases short and J 8 bases short, with 13 bases between. Germline V gene lookup returns CDR1 SGHVS and CDR2 FQNEAQ. CDR3 DNA: TGTGCCAGCGGGGAGGGGATGCATTCACCCCTCCACTTT. Its translation is CASGEGMHSPLHF.

V gene TRBV28 combines with J gene TRBJ1-2, with D possibly TRBD1 on 6 matching bases. The length of the CDR3 is 13 residues. Trimming removed 3 bases at V and 4 bases at J, with 9 bases between. The V gene's germline CDR1 is MDHEN and CDR2 SYDVKM. CDR3 coding DNA: TGTGCCAGCAGTTTTACGGACAGCTATGGCTACACCTTC. Amino acids: CASSFTDSYGYTF.

This clone was seen only once. This chain links TRBV7-6 with TRBJ2-3; no definite D call. CDR3 length equals 14 residues. In germline, CDR1 is SGHVS, CDR2 FNYEAQ. The ends were cut back, 2 bases at V and 9 bases at J, with 15 bases in the middle. The CDR3 loop is CASSLSRSGNTQYF. CDR3 DNA sequence: TGTGCCAGCAGCTTATCGAGGTCCGGAAACACGCAGTATTTT.

This clone has a handful of counts. V is TRBV27 and J is TRBJ2-7, with TRBD2 matching over 7 bases. Germline values: CDR1 MNHEY, CDR2 SMNVEV (reference sequence). Trimming took 3 bases from V and 0 from J; bases not matched to a gene: 5. CDR3 length: 15 residues. DNA of the CDR3: TGTGCCAGCAGTTTTGGGGAGGGCTACTCCTACGAGCAGTACTTC. Protein: CASSFGEGYSYEQYF.

The chain recombines TRBV9 with TRBJ2-3; TRBD2 aligns across 13 bases. The germline gives CDR1 SGDLS, CDR2 YYNGEE. The length of the CDR3 is 18 residues. After removal of 3 bases from V and 1 base from J, the junction contained 8 bases not matched to a gene. The CDR3 bases are TGTGCCAGCAGCGGACCCCTTGGACTAGCGGGGGGCACAGATACGCAGTATTTT. Amino acids: CASSGPLGLAGGTDTQYF.

The rearrangement links TRBV28 to TRBJ1-2; 7 positions agree with TRBD1. This CDR3 region has 18 residues. In germline, CDR1 is MDHEN, CDR2 SYDVKM. Trimming at V came to 3 bases and at J to 6 bases, leaving 19 bases not matched to a gene. The CDR3 here is CASSFLPTFGTEKDGYTF. The CDR3 nucleotides read TGTGCCAGCAGTTTTTTACCGACTTTTGGGACAGAAAAAGATGGCTACACCTTC.

This rearrangement joins TRBV30 to TRBJ2-2, with 7 bases fitting TRBD2. The germline gives CDR1 GTSNPN, CDR2 SVGIG (reference sequence). Germline trimming cut 4 bases from V and 6 bases from J; bases unmatched to any gene: 14. There are 16 residues in the CDR3. The CDR3 region has the DNA TGTGCCTGGAAGAGTCGGGGGAGGGCGCGCGCCGGGGAGCTGTTTTTT. Protein sequence: CAWKSRGRARAGELFF.

V is TRBV5-1 and J is TRBJ2-1, with 7 positions matching TRBD1. The CDR3 consists of 13 residues. The trim removed 3 bases at V and 6 bases at J, leaving 3 bases unmatched. Looked up from germline, CDR1 is SGHRS and CDR2 is YFSETQ. The CDR3 reads CASSSTGFNEQFF. The CDR3 DNA reads TGCGCCAGCAGCTCGACAGGGTTCAATGAGCAGTTCTTC.

The chain employs TRBV18 and TRBJ2-1; 10 nucleotides align to TRBD2. Unmatched junction bases numbered 0, after V lost 2 bases and J lost 2 bases. The CDR3 is 15 residues long. In germline, CDR1 is KGHSH, CDR2 LQKENI. The CDR3, as DNA: TGTGCCAGCTCACCAAGCGGGAGGGCCTACAATGAGCAGTTCTTC. Translation: CASSPSGRAYNEQFF.

The V gene is TRBV27, the J gene TRBJ1-2; D gene ambiguous. CDR1 is MNHEY and CDR2 is SMNVEV in the germline V gene (reference sequence). V was shortened by 1 base and J by 8 bases, with 11 bases between the two germline ends. The CDR3 spans 13 residues. The CDR3 spells CASSLLPYTGYTF. The CDR3 DNA is TGTGCCAGCAGTTTATTACCCTATACCGGCTACACCTTC.

The chain recombines TRBV19 with TRBJ2-1; TRBD1 matches 8 bases. The CDR3 is 13 residues long. The V gene's germline CDR1 is LNHDA and CDR2 SQIVND (reference sequence). J lost 7 bases, V lost 4 bases, and 3 bases had no gene match. The DNA for the CDR3 is TGTGCCAGTAGTAGGCAGGGGGCTAATGAGCAGTTCTTC. This translates into CASSRQGANEQFF.

A few counts support this clone. The V gene is TRBV6-1, the J gene TRBJ2-7, with 14 positions matching TRBD2. In germline, CDR1 is MNHNS, CDR2 SASEGT. The CDR3 length is 17 residues. V shed 1 base and J 7 bases; nucleotides not matched to a gene: 9. CDR3 loop: CASSEVVRTSGRKEQYF. DNA for the CDR3: TGTGCCAGCAGTGAAGTAGTAAGGACTAGCGGGAGGAAAGAGCAGTACTTC.

The CDR3 DNA reads TGTGCCAGTAGTATAGATACCGGGGACACCGGGGAGCTGTTTTTT. It yields the protein CASSIDTGDTGELFF. The chain links TRBV19 to TRBJ2-2, with D perhaps TRBD2 (5 bases). This CDR3 comprises 15 residues. The V gene's germline CDR1 is LNHDA and CDR2 SQIVND (reference sequence). Between the trimmed V and J ends, which lost 0 bases and 3 bases, there was a span of 8 bases.

V gene TRBV24-1 combines with J gene TRBJ2-1, with D possibly being TRBD2 (5 bases). CDR1 KGHDR and CDR2 SFDVKD come from the germline V gene. Trimming removed 5 bases from V and 10 bases from J, with 8 bases in between. This CDR3 is 11 amino acids long. Written as DNA, the CDR3 is TGTGCCACCAGTGCTGGACTCGAGCAGTTCTTC. It is translated as CATSAGLEQFF.

The gene calls are TRBV7-9 and TRBJ2-7; 7 positions match TRBD1. The V gene end was trimmed by 4 bases and the J gene end by 0 bases; junction bases not matched to a gene: 6. In germline, CDR1 is SEHNR, CDR2 FQNEAQ (reference sequence). This CDR3 has 15 residues. The CDR3 loop is CASSYAGTASYEQYF. The CDR3 DNA reads TGTGCCAGCAGCTACGCCGGGACAGCCTCCTACGAGCAGTACTTC.

The chain couples TRBV28 to TRBJ1-1; no reliable D call. Looked up from germline, CDR1 is MDHEN and CDR2 is SYDVKM. Trimming took off 10 bases at V and 8 bases at J, with 11 bases between the two ends. CDR3 length: 10 amino acids. The CDR3 DNA is TGTGCCACCATCCGAGGAGAAGCTTTCTTT. Translated, it gives CATIRGEAFF.